This TCR beta chain was sequenced in a study of T cell changes during pregnancy in multiple sclerosis. In its sample, this clone was seen a few times. The length of the CDR3 is 12 residues. V gave up 0 bases and J gave up 8 bases, with 7 bases separating them. Germline assignment: CDR1 MGHRA and CDR2 YSYEKL. Only in-frame clones appear in the TCRdb table, and some are missing; sequencing was by immunoSEQ multiplex PCR. The table shows approximately 60,000 clones, with approximately 94% occurring only once. The source of this sequence is a female donor with multiple sclerosis, enrolled in a pregnancy study. Source: CD8+ T cells from peripheral blood mononuclear cells, taken in the third trimester of pregnancy. V usage is TRBV4-1 and J usage is TRBJ1-1, with D possibly being TRBD1 (5 bases). The CDR3 here is CASSQEYREAFF. The CDR3 DNA reads TGCGCCAGCAGCCAAGAGTACAGGGAAGCTTTCTTT.